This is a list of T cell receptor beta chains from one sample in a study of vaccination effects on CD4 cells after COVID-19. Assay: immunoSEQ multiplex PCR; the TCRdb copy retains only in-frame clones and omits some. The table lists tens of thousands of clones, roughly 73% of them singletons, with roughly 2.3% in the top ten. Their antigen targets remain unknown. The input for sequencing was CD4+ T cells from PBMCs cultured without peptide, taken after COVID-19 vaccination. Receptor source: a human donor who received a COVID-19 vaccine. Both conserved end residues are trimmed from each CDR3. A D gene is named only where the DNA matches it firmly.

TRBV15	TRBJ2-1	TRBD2	ATSRGHMTRGALMEQF
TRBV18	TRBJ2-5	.	ASSLSRGETQY
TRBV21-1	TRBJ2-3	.	ASSKGRTKDTQY
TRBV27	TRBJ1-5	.	ASATVNQPQH
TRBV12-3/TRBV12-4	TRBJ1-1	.	ASSANSVPEAF
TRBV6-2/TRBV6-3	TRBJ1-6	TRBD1	ASSRQGAVGSPLH
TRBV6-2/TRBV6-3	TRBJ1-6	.	ASSSPVRQLNSPLH
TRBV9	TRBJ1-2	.	ASSLEGLSKGYT
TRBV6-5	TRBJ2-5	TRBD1	ASSSAGQGAWKTQY
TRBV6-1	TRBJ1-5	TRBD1	ASSEAGQTGAQH
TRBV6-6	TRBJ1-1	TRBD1	ASRNRGWAMNTEAF
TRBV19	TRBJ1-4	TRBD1	ASGSGQGHEKLF
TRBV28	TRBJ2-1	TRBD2	ASSLVPAGGLGEQF
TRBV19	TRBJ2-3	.	ARPLGTDTQY
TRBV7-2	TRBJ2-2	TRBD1	ASRAGGNTGELF
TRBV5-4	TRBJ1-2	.	ASRSALGAFDGYT
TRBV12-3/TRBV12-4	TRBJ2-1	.	ASRPSGNNEQF
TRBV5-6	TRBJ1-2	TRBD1	ASSLEATGVGGYT
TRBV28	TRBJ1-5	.	ASSLTTGRLNQPQH
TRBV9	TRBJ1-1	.	ASSVVSGVNTEAF